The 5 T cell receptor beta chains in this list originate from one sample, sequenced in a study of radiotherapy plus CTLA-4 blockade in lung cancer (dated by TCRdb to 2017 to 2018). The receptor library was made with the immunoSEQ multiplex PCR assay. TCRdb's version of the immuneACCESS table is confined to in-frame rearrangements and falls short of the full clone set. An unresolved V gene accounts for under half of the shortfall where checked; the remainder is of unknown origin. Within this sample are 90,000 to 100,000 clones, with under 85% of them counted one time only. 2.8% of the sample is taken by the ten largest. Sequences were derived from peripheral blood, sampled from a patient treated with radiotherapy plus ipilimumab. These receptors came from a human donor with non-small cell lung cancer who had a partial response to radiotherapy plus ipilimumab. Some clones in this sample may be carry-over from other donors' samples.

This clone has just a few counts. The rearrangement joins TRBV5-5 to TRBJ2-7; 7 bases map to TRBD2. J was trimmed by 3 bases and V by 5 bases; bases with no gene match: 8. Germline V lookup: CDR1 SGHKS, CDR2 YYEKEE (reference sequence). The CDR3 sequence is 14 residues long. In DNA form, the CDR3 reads TGTGCCAGCAGTTCTGAACTAGCGTTCTACGAGCAGTACTTC. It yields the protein CASSSELAFYEQYF.

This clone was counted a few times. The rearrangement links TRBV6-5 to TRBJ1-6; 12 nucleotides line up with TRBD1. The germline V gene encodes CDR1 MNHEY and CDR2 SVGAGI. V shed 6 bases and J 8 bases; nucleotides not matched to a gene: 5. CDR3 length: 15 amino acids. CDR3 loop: CASRGDRGRDSPLHF. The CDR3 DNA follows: TGTGCCAGCAGGGGGGACAGGGGGCGAGATTCACCCCTCCACTTT.

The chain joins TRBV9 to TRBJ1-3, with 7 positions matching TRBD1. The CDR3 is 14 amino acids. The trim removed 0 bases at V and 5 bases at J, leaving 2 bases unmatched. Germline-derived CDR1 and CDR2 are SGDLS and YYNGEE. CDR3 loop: CASSVGDSRNTIYF. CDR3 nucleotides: TGTGCCAGCAGCGTAGGGGACAGCCGAAACACCATATATTTT. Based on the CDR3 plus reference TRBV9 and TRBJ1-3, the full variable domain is DSGVTQTPKHLITATGQRVTLRCSPRSGDLSVYWYQQSLDQGLQFLIQYYNGEERAKGNILERFSAQQFPDLHSELNLSSLELGDSALYFCASSVGDSRNTIYFGEGSWLTVV.

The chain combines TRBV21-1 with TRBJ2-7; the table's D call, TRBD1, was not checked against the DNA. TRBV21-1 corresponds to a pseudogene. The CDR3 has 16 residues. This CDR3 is CASSNFVQGHYYEQYF. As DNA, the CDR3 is TGTGCCAGCAGCAATTTCGTCCAGGGGCATTACTACGAGCAGTACTTC.

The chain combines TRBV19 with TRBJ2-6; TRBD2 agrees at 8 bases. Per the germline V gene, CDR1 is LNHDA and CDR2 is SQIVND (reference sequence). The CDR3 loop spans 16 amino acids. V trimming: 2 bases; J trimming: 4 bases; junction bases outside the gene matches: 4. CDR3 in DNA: TGTGCCAGTAGTATAACGGGAGGGTTCGGGGCCAACGTCCTGACTTTC. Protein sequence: CASSITGGFGANVLTF.